A single sample is the source of the 15 T cell receptor beta chains below, sequenced in a study of blood T cell repertoires in COVID-19. Only in-frame clones appear in the TCRdb table, and some are missing; sequencing was by immunoSEQ multiplex PCR. This repertoire shows fewer than 120,000 clones, over 60% found once; its top ten account for approximately 16%. Sequences were obtained from peripheral blood. The receptors were sampled from an elderly woman with active or convalescent COVID-19.

The chain couples TRBV24-1 to TRBJ2-7; 8 bases are a match to TRBD1. This CDR3 contains 13 residues. Unmatched junction bases numbered 6, after V lost 8 bases and J lost 4 bases. The germline V gene encodes CDR1 KGHDR and CDR2 SFDVKD. As DNA, the CDR3 is TGTGCCACCAATTCCAGGGGGCCATACGAGCAGTACTTC. Translation gives CATNSRGPYEQYF.

The chain recombines TRBV16 with TRBJ1-2; TRBD1 agrees at 8 bases. CDR1 KGHSY and CDR2 FQNENV come from the germline V gene. The V gene end was trimmed by 2 bases and the J gene end by 13 bases; junction bases not matched to a gene: 6. CDR3 length: 12 amino acids. CDR3 nucleotides: TGTGCCAGCAGCCAAACCGGACAGGGCCCCACCTTC. The encoded protein is CASSQTGQGPTF.

The rearrangement uses TRBV27 and TRBJ2-1, with TRBD2 identical over 7 bases. Germline lookup yields CDR1 MNHEY and CDR2 SMNVEV (reference sequence). CDR3 size: 15 residues. J gave up 7 bases and V 5 bases, and 11 bases lay outside the gene matches. The CDR3 DNA is TGTGCCAGCAGTAGGGCGCAGGGAGGGCCAAATGAGCAGTTCTTC. Translating gives CASSRAQGGPNEQFF.

This clone was counted between two and nine times. The chain couples TRBV28 to TRBJ2-3, with a weak D call TRBD1 (5 bases). With 6 bases removed from V and 9 bases from J, the gap between germline ends came to 19 bases. CDR3 length: 14 residues. The germline V gene encodes CDR1 MDHEN and CDR2 SYDVKM. The CDR3 bases are TGTGCCAGCAGGACCCAGGGAACGGATAACACGCAGTATTTT. Its protein is CASRTQGTDNTQYF. Drawing the rest from reference TRBV28 and TRBJ2-3, the complete variable domain is DVKVTQSSRYLVKRTGEKVFLECVQDMDHENMFWYRQDPGLGLRLIYFSYDVKMKEKGDIPEGYSVSREKKERFSLILESASTNQTSMYLCASRTQGTDNTQYFGPGTRLTVL.

The chain has TRBV28 and TRBJ2-3; 8 nucleotides line up with TRBD2. Trimming took 10 bases from V and 6 from J; bases not matched to a gene: 6. CDR1 MDHEN and CDR2 SYDVKM come from the germline V gene. The CDR3 is made up of 12 amino acids. The CDR3 here is CAIQREWDTQYF. DNA of the CDR3: TGTGCCATTCAGCGGGAGTGGGATACGCAGTATTTT.

CDR3 in amino acids: CASSLQGNYGYTF. CDR3 bases: TGTGCCAGCAGCTTGCAGGGGAACTATGGCTACACCTTC. This chain links TRBV5-5 with TRBJ1-2; D perhaps matches TRBD1 (6 bases). The germline CDR1 and CDR2 sequences are SGHKS and YYEKEE (reference sequence). The CDR3 runs to 13 residues. V was clipped by 1 base and J by 2 bases, with 6 bases between them.

The rearrangement uses TRBV25-1 and TRBJ2-1, with no clear D. V shed 2 bases and J shed 3 bases, with 11 bases lying between them. Germline V gene sequence: CDR1 MGHDK, CDR2 SYGVNS. The CDR3 length is 15 residues. The CDR3 spells CASSEDDSFYNEQFF. The DNA of the CDR3 is TGTGCCAGCAGTGAAGACGACTCCTTCTACAATGAGCAGTTCTTC. Full variable domain (outside the CDR3, taken from reference TRBV25-1 and TRBJ2-1): EADIYQTPRYLVIGTGKKITLECSQTMGHDKMYWYQQDPGMELHLIHYSYGVNSTEKGDLSSESTVSRIRTEHFPLTLESARPSHTSQYLCASSEDDSFYNEQFFGPGTRLTVL.

This chain uses TRBV7-8 with TRBJ2-7, with 8 bases matching TRBD2. J lost 0 bases, V lost 4 bases, and 5 bases had no gene match. Per germline, CDR1 SGHVS and CDR2 FQNEAQ. The CDR3 extends over 15 amino acids. The CDR3 coding sequence is TGTGCCAGCAGCTCCCGGAGCGGGAGCTCCTACGAGCAGTACTTC. It encodes CASSSRSGSSYEQYF.

This clone was seen only a few times. The chain recombines TRBV2 with TRBJ1-1; 9 nucleotides align to TRBD1. The CDR3 length is 14 residues. Germline values: CDR1 SNHLY, CDR2 FYNNEI. V trimming: 4 bases; J trimming: 1 base; junction bases outside the gene matches: 1. CDR3 bases: TGTGCCAGCAGTGGGGACAGGGCGAACACTGAAGCTTTCTTT. This gives the protein CASSGDRANTEAFF.

The chain employs TRBV9 and TRBJ2-1; perhaps TRBD2 as D (5 bases). CDR3 size: 11 residues. Germline values: CDR1 SGDLS, CDR2 YYNGEE. V lost 0 bases and J lost 10, with 5 bases in between. The CDR3 sequence is CASSVGGEQFF. As DNA, the CDR3 is TGTGCCAGCAGCGTAGGAGGGGAGCAGTTCTTC.

The rearrangement joins TRBV19 to TRBJ2-3, with 8 bases identical to TRBD2. Germline V gives CDR1 LNHDA, CDR2 SQIVND (reference sequence). Germline trimming cut 5 bases from V and 4 bases from J; bases unmatched to any gene: 8. The length of the CDR3 is 15 residues. The CDR3: CASSWDGRAPDTQYF. The CDR3 DNA follows: TGTGCCAGTAGTTGGGACGGGAGGGCCCCAGATACGCAGTATTTT.

The J gene is TRBJ1-2, the V gene TRBV28; possibly TRBD1 for D (6 bases). CDR3 size: 13 residues. V was pared by 4 bases and J by 7 bases, with 13 bases between. Germline CDR1 MDHEN, CDR2 SYDVKM. The CDR3 reads CASSSQGISGYTF. The DNA of the CDR3 is TGTGCCAGCAGTTCTCAGGGGATTAGTGGCTACACCTTC.

The count of this clone is one. An end of the junction does not agree with germline; a read error may underlie this. This rearrangement joins TRBV7-6 to TRBJ2-7; 12 nucleotides align to TRBD2. This CDR3 spans 15 amino acids. Germline V CDR1 and CDR2: SGHVS, FNYEAQ. DNA of the CDR3: TGTGCCAGCAGCCTAGCGGGAGGGCTAACCTACGAGCAGTACTTC. Translated: CASSLAGGLTYEQYF. Filled out from reference TRBV7-6 and TRBJ2-7, the complete variable domain reads GAGVSQSPRYKVTKRGQDVALRCDPISGHVSLYWYRQALGQGPEFLTYFNYEAQQDKSGLPNDRFSAERPEGSISTLTIQRTEQRDSAMYRCASSLAGGLTYEQYFGPGTRLTVT.

The chain carries TRBV9 and TRBJ2-5; the D gene is possibly TRBD1 (6 bases). Germline CDR1 is SGDLS and CDR2 is YYNGEE. With 4 bases removed from V and 5 bases from J, the gap between germline ends came to 18 bases. The CDR3 loop spans 15 amino acids. In DNA, the CDR3 is TGTGCCAGCAGCCGGGGCGTGGGGGCCGATGAGACCCAGTACTTC. It translates to CASSRGVGADETQYF.

The chain is built from TRBV2 and TRBJ2-7; TRBD2 might be the D (5 bases). The CDR3 contains 16 residues. Germline V gene sequence: CDR1 SNHLY, CDR2 FYNNEI. V lost 6 bases, J lost 0 bases, and 18 bases lay in between. CDR3 amino acids: CASSDLSDFSSYEQYF. Written as DNA, the CDR3 is TGTGCCAGCAGCGACCTCTCGGACTTTAGCTCCTACGAGCAGTACTTC.